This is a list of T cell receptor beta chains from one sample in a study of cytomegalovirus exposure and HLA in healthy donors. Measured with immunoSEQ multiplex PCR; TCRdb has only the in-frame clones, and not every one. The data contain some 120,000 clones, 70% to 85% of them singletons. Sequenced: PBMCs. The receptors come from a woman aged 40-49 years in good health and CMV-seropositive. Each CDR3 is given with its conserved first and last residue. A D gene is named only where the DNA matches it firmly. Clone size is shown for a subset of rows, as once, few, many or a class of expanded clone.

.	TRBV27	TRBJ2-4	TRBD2	CASSPEGLAGGGAKNIQYF	TGTGCCAGCAGTCCGGAGGGACTAGCGGGAGGGGGGGCCAAAAACATTCAGTACTTC
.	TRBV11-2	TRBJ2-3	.	CASSLGPALGTDTQYF	TGTGCCAGCAGCTTAGGGCCTGCTCTCGGCACAGATACGCAGTATTTT
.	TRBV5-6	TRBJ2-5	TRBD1	CASTSPRGRETQYF	TGTGCCAGCACATCCCCCAGGGGGCGGGAGACCCAGTACTTC
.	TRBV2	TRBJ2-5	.	CASGAGIWETQYF	TGTGCCAGCGGAGCAGGGATTTGGGAGACCCAGTACTTC
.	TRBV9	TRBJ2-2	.	CASSVASGRSPGTGELFF	TGTGCCAGCAGCGTAGCCAGCGGTCGGTCCCCGGGAACCGGGGAGCTGTTTTTT
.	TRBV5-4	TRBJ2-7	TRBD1	CASSSEARTGAYEQYF	TGTGCCAGCAGTTCCGAGGCCAGGACAGGGGCTTACGAGCAGTACTTC
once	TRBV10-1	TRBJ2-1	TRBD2	CASSGAGVNYNEQFF	TGCGCCAGCAGTGGGGCGGGAGTAAACTACAATGAGCAGTTCTTC
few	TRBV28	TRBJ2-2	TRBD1	CASSFFGQGAWGELFF	TGTGCCAGCAGTTTTTTCGGACAGGGGGCGTGGGGGGAGCTGTTTTTT
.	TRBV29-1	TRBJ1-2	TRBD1	CSVGEGQGAYYGYTF	TGCAGCGTTGGAGAAGGACAGGGGGCGTACTATGGCTACACCTTC
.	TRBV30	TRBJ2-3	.	CAWSSSGSTDTQYF	TGTGCCTGGAGCTCTTCAGGGTCCACAGATACGCAGTATTTT
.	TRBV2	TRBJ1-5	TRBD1	CASSERDSYQPQHF	TGTGCCAGCAGTGAAAGGGACAGCTATCAGCCCCAGCATTTT